This T cell receptor (beta chain) was recorded in a study of T-cell reconstitution after alpha-beta-depleted transplantation in children. The CDR3 totals 18 residues. Germline assignment: CDR1 MNHEY and CDR2 SVGAGI. J lost 5 bases, V lost 1 base, and 7 bases had no gene match. Unique molecular identifiers were used to barcode this TCRbeta library. One entry per CDR3 protein results from TCRdb running MiXCR on the PCR reads. The repertoire has almost 500,000 distinct CDR3 sequences, roughly an eighth of them found once; the top ten carry around 5.6%. The source material was PBMCs from the stem cell graft donor, sampled from the stem cell graft. This chain links TRBV6-5 with TRBJ2-3; 15 bases line up with TRBD2. The TCR comes from a human donor who donated a stem cell graft to a child with combined immunodeficiency. CDR3 amino acids: CASSYFPGLAGGQDTQYF. CDR3 bases: TGTGCCAGCAGTTACTTCCCCGGACTAGCGGGAGGGCAAGATACGCAGTATTTT.